This T cell receptor (beta chain) was captured in a study of CD8 T cells in ankylosing spondylitis (dated by TCRdb to about 2017). In terms of the full investigation: The study set out to find disease-linked TCR variants by profiling T cell receptor beta repertoires in ankylosing spondylitis patients and healthy donors. The whole study cohort included about a hundred healthy donors and about two dozen ankylosing spondylitis patients. Peripheral blood was sampled, and synovial fluid was additionally collected from ankylosing spondylitis patients.

General study outcomes and caveats: A TCR beta motif made up of several highly homologous amino acid variants appeared to be characteristic of blood from ankylosing spondylitis patients. In peripheral blood, the disease-linked clones were found at relatively low frequencies and had a CD8+ phenotype. Some motif variants were previously reported in synovial fluid and blood of reactive arthritis patients, suggesting common disease-initiation mechanisms. The disease-linked clones were reported to be significantly enriched in matched synovial fluid samples from ankylosing spondylitis patients.

The CDR3 starts with the cysteine, ends with the phenylalanine, and has 12 residues. The CDR3 DNA has 36 bases and is translated from base 1. The germline V gene supplies CDR1 SQVTM and CDR2 ANQGSEA. Trimming at the junction amounts to 7 bases on V and 7 bases on J, and the germline ends lie 13 bases apart. Sequenced on an Illumina HiSeq 2500. Quantitative 5'-RACE with molecular barcodes was the method used to prepare the TCR beta libraries. In the source study's methods: A new computational method, built on a probabilistic model of VDJ rearrangement, was used to identify disease-linked TCR variants. TCRdb reanalyzed the raw reads on its own, using fastp at Q25 for trimming and MiXCR for clone calling, and kept in-frame beta chains. Rows are combined by CDR3 protein, so each entry shows the most common genes and DNA. TCRdb, rather than the study authors, made the V and J calls. The sample has around 300,000 distinct CDR3 sequences on record, 14% to 15% of them singletons. Jointly, the top ten make up less than 1.1% of the sample.

This clonotype has just a few counts. What this receptor recognizes is not known. There are no base qualities to consult, and no much larger clone falls within one base. The sequence links TRBV29-1 to TRBJ2-2; the D gene may be TRBD1 or TRBD2, since each aligns over 5 bases. The sequencing sample was made of blood, either unsorted or a sorted T cell fraction (not recorded which). The TCR comes from a male donor with ankylosing spondylitis or in good health (not recorded which). The DNA sequence is as follows: TGCAGCGCCCGTTCTGGGGGCGGGGAGCTGTTTTTT. Its protein reads: CSARSGGGELFF.